Listed here is a single T cell receptor beta chain. What it recognizes is unknown. The sample belongs to a study of shared clonotypes between healthy human individuals. General study points: A small donor pool kept down the genetic and exposure-history diversity that was represented. Naive subsets tended to show greater estimated richness than memory subsets.

The CDR3 sequence is 14 residues long. V was shortened by 3 bases and J by 9 bases, with 15 bases between the two germline ends. Per germline, CDR1 MGHDK and CDR2 SYGVNS. TCRdb keeps only in-frame clones here, not all; method: immunoSEQ multiplex PCR. Of about 1 million clones in the sample, roughly 80% were seen once. The sample taken for sequencing was memory CD4+ T cells sorted from blood. Subset defined: CD45RA-negative fraction. The sequence came from a man younger than 35 in good health. The chain employs TRBV25-1 and TRBJ2-1; D perhaps matches TRBD2 (6 bases). As DNA, the CDR3 is TGTGCCAGCAGTGATTTTGCGGGAATAGGTGAGCAGTTCTTC. Its protein is CASSDFAGIGEQFF.